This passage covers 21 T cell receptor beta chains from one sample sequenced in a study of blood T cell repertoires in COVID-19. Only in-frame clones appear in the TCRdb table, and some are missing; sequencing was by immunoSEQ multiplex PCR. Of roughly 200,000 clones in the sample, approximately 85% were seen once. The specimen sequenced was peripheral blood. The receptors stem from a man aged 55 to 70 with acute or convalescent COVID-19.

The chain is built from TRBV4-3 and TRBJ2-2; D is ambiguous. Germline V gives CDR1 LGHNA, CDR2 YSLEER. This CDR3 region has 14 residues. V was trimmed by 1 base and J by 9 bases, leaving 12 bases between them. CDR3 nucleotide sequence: TGCGCCAGCAGCCAAGGCGGCCCCGCCCGGGAGCTGTTTTTT. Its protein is CASSQGGPARELFF.

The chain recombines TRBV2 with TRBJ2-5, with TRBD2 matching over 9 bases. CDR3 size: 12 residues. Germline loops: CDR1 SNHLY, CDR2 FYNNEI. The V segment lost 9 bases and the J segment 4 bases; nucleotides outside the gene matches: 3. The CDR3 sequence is CARGGGGETQYF. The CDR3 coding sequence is TGTGCCAGAGGCGGGGGGGGAGAGACCCAGTACTTC.

The DNA of the CDR3 is TGTGCCATCAGTGGACAGGGGGTCAGCGAAGCTTTCTTT. This sequence encodes CAISGQGVSEAFF. The J gene is TRBJ1-1, the V gene TRBV10-3; 9 bases line up with TRBD1. The germline CDR1 and CDR2 sequences are ENHRY and SYGVKD. The J segment lost 8 bases and the V segment lost 4 bases, leaving 5 bases of the junction unmatched. The CDR3 extends over 13 amino acids.

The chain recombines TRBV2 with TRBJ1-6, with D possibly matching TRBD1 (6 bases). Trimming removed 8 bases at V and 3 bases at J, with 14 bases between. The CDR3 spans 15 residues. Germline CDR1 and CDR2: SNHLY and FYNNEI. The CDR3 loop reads CASAWGQNYNSPLHF. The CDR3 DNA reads TGTGCCAGCGCTTGGGGGCAGAACTATAATTCACCCCTCCACTTT.

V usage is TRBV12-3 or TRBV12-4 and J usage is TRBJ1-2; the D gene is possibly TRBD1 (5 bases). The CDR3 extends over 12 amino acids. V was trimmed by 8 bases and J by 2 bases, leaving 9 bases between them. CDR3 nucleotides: TGTGCCAGCTGGGGCGGAAACTATGGCTACACCTTC. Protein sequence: CASWGGNYGYTF.

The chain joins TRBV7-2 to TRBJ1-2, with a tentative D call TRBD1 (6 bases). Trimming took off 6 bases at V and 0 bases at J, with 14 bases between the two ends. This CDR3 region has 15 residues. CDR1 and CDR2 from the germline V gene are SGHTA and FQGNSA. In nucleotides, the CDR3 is TGTGCCAGCAGTCCTTCGACAGGCCCTAACTATGGCTACACCTTC. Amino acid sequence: CASSPSTGPNYGYTF.

The CDR3 loop reads CASRTKNTEAFF. In DNA, the CDR3 is TGTGCCAGCAGAACAAAGAACACTGAAGCTTTCTTT. This sequence joins TRBV2 and TRBJ1-1; no definite D call. The CDR3 sequence is 12 residues long. Trimming shortened V by 6 bases and J by 1 base, and 6 bases separated the two germline ends. Germline-derived CDR1 and CDR2 are SNHLY and FYNNEI.

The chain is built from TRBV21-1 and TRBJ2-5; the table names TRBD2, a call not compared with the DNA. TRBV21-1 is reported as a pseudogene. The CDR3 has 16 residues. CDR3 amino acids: CASRVGLAGDQETQYF. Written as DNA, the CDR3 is TGTGCCAGCAGGGTAGGACTAGCGGGGGACCAAGAGACCCAGTACTTC.

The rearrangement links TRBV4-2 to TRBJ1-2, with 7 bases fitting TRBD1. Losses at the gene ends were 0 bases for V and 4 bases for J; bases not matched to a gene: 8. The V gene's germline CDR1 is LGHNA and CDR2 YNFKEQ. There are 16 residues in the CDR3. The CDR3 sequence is CASSQDASGTVYGYTF. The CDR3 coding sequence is TGTGCCAGCAGCCAAGACGCGTCCGGGACAGTCTATGGCTACACCTTC.

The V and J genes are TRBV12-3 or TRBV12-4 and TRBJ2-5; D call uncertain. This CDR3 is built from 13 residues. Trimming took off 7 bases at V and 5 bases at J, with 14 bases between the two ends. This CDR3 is CASTAGGFETQYF. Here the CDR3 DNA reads TGTGCCAGCACCGCCGGCGGCTTTGAGACCCAGTACTTC.

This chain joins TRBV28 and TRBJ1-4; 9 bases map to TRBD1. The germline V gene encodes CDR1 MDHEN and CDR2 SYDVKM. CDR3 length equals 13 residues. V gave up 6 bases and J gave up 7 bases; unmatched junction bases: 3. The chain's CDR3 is CASRRQGGEKLFF. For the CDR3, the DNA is TGTGCCAGCAGACGACAGGGGGGTGAAAAACTGTTTTTT.

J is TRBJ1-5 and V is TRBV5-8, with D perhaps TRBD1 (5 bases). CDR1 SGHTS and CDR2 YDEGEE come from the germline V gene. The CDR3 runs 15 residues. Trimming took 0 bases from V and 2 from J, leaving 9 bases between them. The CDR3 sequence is CASSLEGVGNQPQHF. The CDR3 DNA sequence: TGTGCCAGCAGCTTGGAAGGGGTGGGCAATCAGCCCCAGCATTTT.

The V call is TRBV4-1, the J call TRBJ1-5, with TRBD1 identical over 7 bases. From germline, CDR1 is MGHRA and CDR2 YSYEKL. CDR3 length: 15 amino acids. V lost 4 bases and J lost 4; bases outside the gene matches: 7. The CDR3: CASSLRGVPNQPQHF. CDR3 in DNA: TGCGCCAGCAGCCTCAGGGGGGTTCCGAATCAGCCCCAGCATTTT.

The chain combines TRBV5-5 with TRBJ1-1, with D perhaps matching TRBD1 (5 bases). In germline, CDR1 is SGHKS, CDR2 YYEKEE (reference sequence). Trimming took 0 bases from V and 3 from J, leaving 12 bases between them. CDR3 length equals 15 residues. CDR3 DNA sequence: TGTGCCAGCAGCTTGGAGCGCGGACAAGACACTGAAGCTTTCTTT. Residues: CASSLERGQDTEAFF.

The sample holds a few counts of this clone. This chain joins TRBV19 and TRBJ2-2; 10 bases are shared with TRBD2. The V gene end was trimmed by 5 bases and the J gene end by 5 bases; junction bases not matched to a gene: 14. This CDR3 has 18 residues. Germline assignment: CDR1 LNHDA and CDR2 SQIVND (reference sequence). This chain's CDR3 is CASSQFALAGPLTGELFF. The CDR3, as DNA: TGTGCCAGTAGTCAGTTTGCACTAGCGGGACCTCTTACCGGGGAGCTGTTTTTT.

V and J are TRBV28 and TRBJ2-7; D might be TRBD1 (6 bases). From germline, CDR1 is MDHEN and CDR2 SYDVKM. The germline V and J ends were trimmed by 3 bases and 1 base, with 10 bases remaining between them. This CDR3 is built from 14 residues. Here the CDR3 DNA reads TGTGCCAGCAGTTTTACAGGGAGATCCTACGAGCAGTACTTC. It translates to CASSFTGRSYEQYF. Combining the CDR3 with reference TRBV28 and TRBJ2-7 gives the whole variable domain DVKVTQSSRYLVKRTGEKVFLECVQDMDHENMFWYRQDPGLGLRLIYFSYDVKMKEKGDIPEGYSVSREKKERFSLILESASTNQTSMYLCASSFTGRSYEQYFGPGTRLTVT.

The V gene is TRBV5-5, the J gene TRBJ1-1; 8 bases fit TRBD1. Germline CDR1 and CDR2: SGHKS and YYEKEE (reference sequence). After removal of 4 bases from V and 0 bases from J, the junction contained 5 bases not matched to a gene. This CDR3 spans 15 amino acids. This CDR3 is CASSPQGQVNTEAFF. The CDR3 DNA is TGTGCCAGCAGCCCCCAGGGACAGGTGAACACTGAAGCTTTCTTT. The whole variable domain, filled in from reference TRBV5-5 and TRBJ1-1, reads DAGVTQSPTHLIKTRGQQVTLRCSPISGHKSVSWYQQVLGQGPQFIFQYYEKEERGRGNFPDRFSARQFPNYSSELNVNALLLGDSALYLCASSPQGQVNTEAFFGQGTRLTVV.

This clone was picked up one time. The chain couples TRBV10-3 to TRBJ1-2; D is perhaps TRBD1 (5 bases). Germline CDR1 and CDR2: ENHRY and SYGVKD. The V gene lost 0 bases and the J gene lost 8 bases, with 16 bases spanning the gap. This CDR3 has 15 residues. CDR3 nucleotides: TGTGCCATCAGTGAGTCGAATTTCCAGGGCTCGGGCTACACCTTC. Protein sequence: CAISESNFQGSGYTF.

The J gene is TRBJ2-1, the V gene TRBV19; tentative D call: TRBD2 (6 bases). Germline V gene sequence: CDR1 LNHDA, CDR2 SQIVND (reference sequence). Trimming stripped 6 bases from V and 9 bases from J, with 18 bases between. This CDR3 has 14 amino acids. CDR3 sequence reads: CASRGSAGSGEQFF. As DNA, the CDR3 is TGTGCCAGTAGAGGTTCGGCGGGGAGCGGTGAGCAGTTCTTC.

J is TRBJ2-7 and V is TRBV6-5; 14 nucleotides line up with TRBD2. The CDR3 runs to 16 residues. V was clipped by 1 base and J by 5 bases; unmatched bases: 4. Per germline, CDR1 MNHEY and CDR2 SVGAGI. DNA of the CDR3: TGTGCCAGCAGTTACTTAGGGACTAGCGGGAGCAACGAGCAGTACTTC. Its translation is CASSYLGTSGSNEQYF.

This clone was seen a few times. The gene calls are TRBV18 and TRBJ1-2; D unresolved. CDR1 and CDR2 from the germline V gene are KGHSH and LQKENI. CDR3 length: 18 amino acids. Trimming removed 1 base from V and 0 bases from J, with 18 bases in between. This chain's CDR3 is CASSPRSFEATSNYGYTF. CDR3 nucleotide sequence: TGTGCCAGCTCACCACGTTCTTTTGAGGCGACCTCTAACTATGGCTACACCTTC.